Following are 9 T cell receptor beta chains from one sample sequenced in a study of cytomegalovirus exposure and HLA in healthy donors. Amplification used 60 Vbeta primers and 13 Jbeta primers. Generated by immunoSEQ multiplex PCR, the TCRdb table keeps only in-frame clones and is missing some. Here the sample spans roughly 130,000 clones, 74% being singletons. Sample: PBMCs. All receptors come from a woman between 45 and 60 years old in good health and CMV-seropositive.

The chain carries TRBV4-2 and TRBJ1-2; D may be TRBD1 (6 bases). Germline CDR1 reads LGHNA; CDR2 reads YNFKEQ. CDR3 length: 13 amino acids. V lost 4 bases and J lost 6, with 12 bases in between. For the CDR3, the DNA is TGTGCCAGCAGCCCACAGGGTCCACATGGCTACACCTTC. It codes for CASSPQGPHGYTF.

This clone was observed once. The chain recombines TRBV5-4 with TRBJ1-1; unclear D gene. V lost 4 bases and J 5 bases, leaving 21 bases between the germline ends. Germline CDR1 SGHNT, CDR2 YYREEE (reference sequence). This CDR3 has 16 residues. Written as DNA, the CDR3 is TGTGCCAGCAGCATTGGTCCCGCGGAGAGTAGGACTGAAGCTTTCTTT. Protein sequence: CASSIGPAESRTEAFF.

The chain employs TRBV10-3 and TRBJ2-5, with D perhaps matching TRBD2 (7 bases). Looked up from germline, CDR1 is ENHRY and CDR2 is SYGVKD. Trimming stripped 3 bases from V and 1 base from J, with 15 bases between. This CDR3 contains 16 residues. This chain's CDR3 is CAISDPGRGGQETQYF. DNA of the CDR3: TGTGCCATCAGTGATCCGGGGAGGGGGGGCCAAGAGACCCAGTACTTC.

This sequence joins TRBV29-1 and TRBJ2-1; D gene ambiguous. The CDR3 spans 13 residues. V lost 6 bases to trimming and J lost 2 bases, with 11 bases between them. Germline CDR1 reads SQVTM; CDR2 reads ANQGSEA. CDR3 protein: CSVYTATYNEQFF. For the CDR3, the DNA is TGCAGCGTGTACACAGCAACCTACAATGAGCAGTTCTTC.

The chain couples TRBV14 to TRBJ1-4; possibly TRBD1 for D (6 bases). Germline V gives CDR1 SGHDN, CDR2 FVKESK. V lost 4 bases, J lost 8 bases, and 14 bases lay in between. The CDR3 runs to 14 residues. CDR3 amino acids: CASSRYGQGEKLFF. DNA of the CDR3: TGTGCCAGCAGCCGCTATGGGCAGGGGGAAAAACTGTTTTTT.

This chain uses TRBV19 with TRBJ1-5; D remains ambiguous. The length of the CDR3 is 15 residues. Per the germline V gene, CDR1 is LNHDA and CDR2 is SQIVND (reference sequence). The V and J ends lost 2 bases and 2 bases respectively, with 10 bases between them. The CDR3 loop is CASSITGQGNQPQHF. CDR3 coding DNA: TGTGCCAGTAGTATAACTGGTCAGGGCAATCAGCCCCAGCATTTT.

The DNA for the CDR3 is TGTGCCAGTAGTACCCGACAGATGGGCTACACCTTC. Amino acids: CASSTRQMGYTF. The rearrangement links TRBV19 to TRBJ1-2, with D maybe TRBD1 (5 bases). Trimming removed 4 bases at V and 8 bases at J, with 11 bases between. The CDR3 covers 12 residues. Germline loops: CDR1 LNHDA, CDR2 SQIVND (reference sequence).

V usage is TRBV6-1 and J usage is TRBJ2-2; TRBD2 aligns across 15 bases. Germline V gene lookup returns CDR1 MNHNS and CDR2 SASEGT. V gave up 4 bases and J gave up 4 bases; unmatched junction bases: 4. The CDR3 loop spans 17 amino acids. The CDR3 DNA sequence: TGTGCCAGCAGTGCCGGACTAGCGGGGGGGTTCACCGGGGAGCTGTTTTTT. Protein sequence: CASSAGLAGGFTGELFF.

The genes are TRBV7-8 and TRBJ1-1, with D possibly matching TRBD1 (6 bases). V was pared by 1 base and J by 0 bases, with 9 bases between. The CDR3 runs to 15 residues. From germline, CDR1 is SGHVS and CDR2 FQNEAQ. The CDR3 reads CASSLDRAMNTEAFF. The CDR3 DNA is TGTGCCAGCAGCTTAGACAGGGCTATGAACACTGAAGCTTTCTTT.